Given below is one TCR beta chain in context. The record originates from a study of STAT5B mutations in CD4+ large granular lymphocyte leukemia. The V end lost 4 bases, the J end lost 1 base, and 11 bases lay between the germline ends. The V gene's germline CDR1 is MNHEY and CDR2 SVGAGI. CDR3 size: 14 residues. TCRdb's copy holds only in-frame clones and misses some; the assay was immunoSEQ multiplex PCR. The table records some 32,000 clones, over 80% of them present only once. The sample taken for sequencing was CD4+ T cells from blood buffy coats. This sequence originates from a human donor in good health. The rearrangement joins TRBV6-5 to TRBJ2-7; D perhaps matches TRBD2 (5 bases). CDR3 loop: CASSLAYDSYEQYF. The CDR3 DNA follows: TGTGCCAGCAGTTTAGCGTACGATTCCTACGAGCAGTACTTC.